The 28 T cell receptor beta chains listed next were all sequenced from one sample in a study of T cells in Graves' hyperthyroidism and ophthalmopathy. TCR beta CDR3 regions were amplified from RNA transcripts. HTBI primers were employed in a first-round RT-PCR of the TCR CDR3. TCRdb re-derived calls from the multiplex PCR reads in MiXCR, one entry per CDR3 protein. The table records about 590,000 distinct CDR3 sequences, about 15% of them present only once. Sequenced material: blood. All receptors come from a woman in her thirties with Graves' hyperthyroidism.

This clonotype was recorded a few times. Here the CDR3 reads CASSSGLNEQFF. Here the CDR3 DNA reads TGTGCCAGCAGTTCCGGACTGAATGAGCAGTTCTTC. The V call is TRBV28, the J call TRBJ2-1, with D possibly matching TRBD2 (5 bases). CDR1 and CDR2 from the germline V gene are MDHEN and SYDVKM. Trimming cost V 4 bases and J 7 bases, with 8 bases left between them. The CDR3 sequence is 12 residues long.

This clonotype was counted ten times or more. The CDR3 loop is CASSGPVGYGYTF. The CDR3 bases are TGTGCCAGCAGTGGCCCAGTGGGCTATGGCTACACCTTC. This sequence joins TRBV6-1 and TRBJ1-2; D is unclear. CDR1 is MNHNS, CDR2 SASEGT, per germline. The V and J ends lost 4 bases and 4 bases respectively, with 10 bases between them. This CDR3 comprises 13 residues.

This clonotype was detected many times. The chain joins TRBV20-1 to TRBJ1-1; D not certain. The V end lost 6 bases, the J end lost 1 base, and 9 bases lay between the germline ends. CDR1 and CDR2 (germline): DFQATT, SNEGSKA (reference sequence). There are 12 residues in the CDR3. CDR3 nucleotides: TGCAGTGCCGCAAGACCGAACACTGAAGCTTTCTTT. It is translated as CSAARPNTEAFF.

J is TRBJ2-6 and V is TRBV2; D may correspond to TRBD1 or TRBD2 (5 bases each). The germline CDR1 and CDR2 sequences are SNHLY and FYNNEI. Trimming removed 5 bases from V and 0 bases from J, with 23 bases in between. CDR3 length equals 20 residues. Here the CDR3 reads CASSYSGTRSPLSGANVLTF. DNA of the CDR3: TGTGCCAGCAGTTACTCCGGGACGAGGTCACCCCTCTCTGGGGCCAACGTCCTGACTTTC.

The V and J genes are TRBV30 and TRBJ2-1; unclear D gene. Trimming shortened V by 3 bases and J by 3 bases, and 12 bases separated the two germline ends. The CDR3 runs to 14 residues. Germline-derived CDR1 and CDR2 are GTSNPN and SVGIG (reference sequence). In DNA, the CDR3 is TGTGCCTGGAGCGTATCTACTTACTACAATGAGCAGTTCTTC. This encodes CAWSVSTYYNEQFF.

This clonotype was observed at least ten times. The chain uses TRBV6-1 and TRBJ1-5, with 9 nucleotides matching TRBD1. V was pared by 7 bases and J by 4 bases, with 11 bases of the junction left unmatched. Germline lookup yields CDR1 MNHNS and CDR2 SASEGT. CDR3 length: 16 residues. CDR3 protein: CASIPGQGGENQPQHF. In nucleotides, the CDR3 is TGTGCCAGCATCCCGGGACAGGGAGGGGAGAATCAGCCCCAGCATTTT.

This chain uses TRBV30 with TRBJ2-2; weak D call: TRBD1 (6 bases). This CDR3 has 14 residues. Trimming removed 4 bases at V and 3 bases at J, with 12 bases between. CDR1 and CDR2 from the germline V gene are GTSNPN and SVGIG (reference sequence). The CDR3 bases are TGTGCCTGGACCTCTCGGACAGACACCGGGGAGCTGTTTTTT. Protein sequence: CAWTSRTDTGELFF. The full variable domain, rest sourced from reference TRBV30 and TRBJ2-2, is SQTIHQWPATLVQPVGSPLSLECTVEGTSNPNLYWYRQAAGRGLQLLFYSVGIGQISSEVPQNLSASRPQDRQFILSSKKLLLSDSGFYLCAWTSRTDTGELFFGEGSRLTVL.

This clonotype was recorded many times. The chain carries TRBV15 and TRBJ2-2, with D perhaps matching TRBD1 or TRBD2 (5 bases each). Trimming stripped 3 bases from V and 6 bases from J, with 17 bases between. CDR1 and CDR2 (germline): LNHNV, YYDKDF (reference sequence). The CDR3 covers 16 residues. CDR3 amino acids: CATSRVGVARAGELFF. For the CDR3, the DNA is TGTGCCACCAGCAGGGTGGGGGTAGCGAGGGCCGGGGAGCTGTTTTTT.

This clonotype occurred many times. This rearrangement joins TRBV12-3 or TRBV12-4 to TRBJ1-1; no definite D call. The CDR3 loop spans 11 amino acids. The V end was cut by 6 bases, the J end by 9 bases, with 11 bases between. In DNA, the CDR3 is TGTGCCAGCAGCAACATGGCCCAAGCTTTCTTT. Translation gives CASSNMAQAFF.

The CDR3 loop reads CSARPGTGADTQYF. Here the CDR3 DNA reads TGCAGTGCTAGACCCGGGACTGGAGCAGATACGCAGTATTTT. The V call is TRBV20-1, the J call TRBJ2-3, with D maybe TRBD2 (6 bases). The germline V gene encodes CDR1 DFQATT and CDR2 SNEGSKA (reference sequence). The length of the CDR3 is 14 residues. V gave up 2 bases and J gave up 4 bases, with 13 bases separating them.

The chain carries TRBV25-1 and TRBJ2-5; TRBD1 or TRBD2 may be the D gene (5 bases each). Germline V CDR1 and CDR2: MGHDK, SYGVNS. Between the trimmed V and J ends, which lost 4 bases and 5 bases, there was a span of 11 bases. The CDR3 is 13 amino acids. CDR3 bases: TGTGCCAGCAGTGGGGGACCGTGGGAGACCCAGTACTTC. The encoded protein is CASSGGPWETQYF.

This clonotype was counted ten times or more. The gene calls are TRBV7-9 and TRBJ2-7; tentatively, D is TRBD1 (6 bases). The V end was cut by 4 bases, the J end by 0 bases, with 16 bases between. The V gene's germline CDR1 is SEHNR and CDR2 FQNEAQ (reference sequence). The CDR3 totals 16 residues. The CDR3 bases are TGTGCCAGCAGCTCAGGGGAAGAGGGAATCTCCTACGAGCAGTACTTC. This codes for CASSSGEEGISYEQYF. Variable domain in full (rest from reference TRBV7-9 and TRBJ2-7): DTGVSQNPRHKITKRGQNVTFRCDPISEHNRLYWYRQTLGQGPEFLTYFQNEAQLEKSRLLSDRFSAERPKGSFSTLEIQRTEQGDSAMYLCASSSGEEGISYEQYFGPGTRLTVT.

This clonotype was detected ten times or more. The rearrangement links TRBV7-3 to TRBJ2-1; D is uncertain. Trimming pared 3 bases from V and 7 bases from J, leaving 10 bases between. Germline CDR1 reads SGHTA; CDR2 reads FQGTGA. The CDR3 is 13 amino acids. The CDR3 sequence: CASSFFYPNEQFF. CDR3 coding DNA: TGTGCCAGCAGCTTTTTCTACCCAAATGAGCAGTTCTTC. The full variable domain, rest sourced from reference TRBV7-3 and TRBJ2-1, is GAGVSQTPSNKVTEKGKYVELRCDPISGHTALYWYRQSLGQGPEFLIYFQGTGAADDSGLPNDRFFAVRPEGSVSTLKIQRTERGDSAVYLCASSFFYPNEQFFGPGTRLTVL.

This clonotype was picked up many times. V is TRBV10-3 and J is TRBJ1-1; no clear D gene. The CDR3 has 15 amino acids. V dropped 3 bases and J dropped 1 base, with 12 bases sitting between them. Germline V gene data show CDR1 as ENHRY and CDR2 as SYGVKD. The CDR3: CAISDGRKENTEAFF. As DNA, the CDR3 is TGTGCCATCAGTGATGGACGCAAAGAGAACACTGAAGCTTTCTTT.

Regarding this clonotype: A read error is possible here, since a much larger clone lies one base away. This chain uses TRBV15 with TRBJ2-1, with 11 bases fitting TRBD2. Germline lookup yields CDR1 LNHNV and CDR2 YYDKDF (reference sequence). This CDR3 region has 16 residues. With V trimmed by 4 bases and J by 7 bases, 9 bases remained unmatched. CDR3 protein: CATSMGLADLRNEQFF. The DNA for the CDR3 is TGTGCCACCAGCATGGGACTAGCGGACCTAAGGAATGAGCAGTTCTTC.

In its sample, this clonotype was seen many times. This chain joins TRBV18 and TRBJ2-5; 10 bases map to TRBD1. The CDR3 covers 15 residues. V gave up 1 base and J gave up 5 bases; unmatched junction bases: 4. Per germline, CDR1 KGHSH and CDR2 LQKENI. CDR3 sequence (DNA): TGTGCCAGCTCACCACGGACAGGGGGATGGGAGACCCAGTACTTC. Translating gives CASSPRTGGWETQYF. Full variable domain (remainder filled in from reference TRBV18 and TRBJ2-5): NAGVMQNPRHLVRRRGQEARLRCSPMKGHSHVYWYRQLPEEGLKFMVYLQKENIIDESGMPKERFSAEFPKEGPSILRIQQVVRGDSAAYFCASSPRTGGWETQYFGPGTRLLVL.

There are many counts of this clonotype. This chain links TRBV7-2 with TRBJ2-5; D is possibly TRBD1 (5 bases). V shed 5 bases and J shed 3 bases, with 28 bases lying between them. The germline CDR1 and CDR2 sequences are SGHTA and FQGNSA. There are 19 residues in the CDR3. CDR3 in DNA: TGTGCCAGCAGCCCCACTAAGGCAGGGTTCGCGAAAGGGGAAGAGACCCAGTACTTC. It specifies CASSPTKAGFAKGEETQYF.

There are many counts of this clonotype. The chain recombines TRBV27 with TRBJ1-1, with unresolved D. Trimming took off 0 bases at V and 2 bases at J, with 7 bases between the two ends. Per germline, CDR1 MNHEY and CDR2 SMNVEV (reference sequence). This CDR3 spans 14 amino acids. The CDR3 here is CASSLSVRNTEAFF. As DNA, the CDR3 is TGTGCCAGCAGTTTATCGGTCAGAAACACTGAAGCTTTCTTT.

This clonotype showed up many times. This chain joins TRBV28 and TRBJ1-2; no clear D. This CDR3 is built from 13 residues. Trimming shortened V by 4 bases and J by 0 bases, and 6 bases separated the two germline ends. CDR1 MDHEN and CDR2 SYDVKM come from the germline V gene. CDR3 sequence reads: CASSSYPNYGYTF. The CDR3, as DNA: TGTGCCAGCAGTTCCTACCCTAACTATGGCTACACCTTC.

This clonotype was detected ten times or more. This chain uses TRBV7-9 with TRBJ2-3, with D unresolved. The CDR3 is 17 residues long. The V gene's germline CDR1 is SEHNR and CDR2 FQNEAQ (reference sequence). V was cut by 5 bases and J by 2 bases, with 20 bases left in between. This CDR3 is CASSPRLPNPVTDTQYF. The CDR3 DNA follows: TGTGCCAGCAGCCCGAGACTTCCCAATCCCGTCACAGATACGCAGTATTTT.

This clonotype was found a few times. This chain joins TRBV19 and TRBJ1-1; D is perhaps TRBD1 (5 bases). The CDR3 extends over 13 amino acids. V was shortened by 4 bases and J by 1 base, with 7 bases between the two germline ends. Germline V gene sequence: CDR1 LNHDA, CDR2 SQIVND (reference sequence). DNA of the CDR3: TGTGCCAGTAGTAACACAGGGAACACTGAAGCTTTCTTT. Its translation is CASSNTGNTEAFF.

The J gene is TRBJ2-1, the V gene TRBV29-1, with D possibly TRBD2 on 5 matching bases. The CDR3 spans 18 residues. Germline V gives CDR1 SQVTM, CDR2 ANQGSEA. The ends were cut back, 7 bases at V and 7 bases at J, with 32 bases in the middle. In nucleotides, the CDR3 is TGCAGCGCCGGCACGGCTCGCCCCCTAGCACAACCTTGGAATGAGCAGTTCTTC. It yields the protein CSAGTARPLAQPWNEQFF.

DNA for the CDR3: TGTGCCAGCAGTCTTCGGGACAGGGATATCTACGAGCAGTACTTC. The encoded protein is CASSLRDRDIYEQYF. This chain uses TRBV12-3 or TRBV12-4 with TRBJ2-7, with TRBD1 matching over 9 bases. The V segment lost 5 bases and the J segment 3 bases; nucleotides outside the gene matches: 8. The CDR3 is made up of 15 amino acids.

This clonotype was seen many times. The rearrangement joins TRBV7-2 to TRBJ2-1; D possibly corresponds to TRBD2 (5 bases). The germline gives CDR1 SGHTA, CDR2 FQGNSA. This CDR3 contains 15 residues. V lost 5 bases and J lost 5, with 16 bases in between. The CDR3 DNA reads TGTGCCAGCAGCCACATAGGTCTGGGAGACAATGAGCAGTTCTTC. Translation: CASSHIGLGDNEQFF.

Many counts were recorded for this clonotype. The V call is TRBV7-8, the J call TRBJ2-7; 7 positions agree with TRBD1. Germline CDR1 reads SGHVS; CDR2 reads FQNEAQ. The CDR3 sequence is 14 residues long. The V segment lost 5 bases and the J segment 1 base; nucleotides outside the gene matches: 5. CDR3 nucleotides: TGTGCCAGCAGCAAAAGACAGGGATCCTACGAGCAGTACTTC. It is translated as CASSKRQGSYEQYF.

Here the CDR3 reads CATSRVEGRPSYEQYF. CDR3 nucleotides: TGTGCCACCAGCAGGGTGGAGGGCCGGCCTTCCTACGAGCAGTACTTC. The chain combines TRBV15 with TRBJ2-7; D is possibly TRBD2 (6 bases). Trimming removed 3 bases from V and 1 base from J, with 16 bases in between. This CDR3 has 16 amino acids. Germline loops: CDR1 LNHNV, CDR2 YYDKDF (reference sequence).

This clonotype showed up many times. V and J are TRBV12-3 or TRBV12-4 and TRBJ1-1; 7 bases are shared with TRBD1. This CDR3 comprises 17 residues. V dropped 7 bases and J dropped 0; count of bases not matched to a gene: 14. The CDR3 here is CASKPTGEGVMNTEAFF. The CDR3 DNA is TGTGCCAGCAAACCAACAGGGGAAGGAGTCATGAACACTGAAGCTTTCTTT.

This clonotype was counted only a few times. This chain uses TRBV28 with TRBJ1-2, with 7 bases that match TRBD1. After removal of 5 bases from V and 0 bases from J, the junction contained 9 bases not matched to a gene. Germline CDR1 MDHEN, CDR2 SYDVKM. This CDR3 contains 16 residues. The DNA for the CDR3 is TGTGCCAGCAGTAACCCTCCGACAGGGACTAACTATGGCTACACCTTC. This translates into CASSNPPTGTNYGYTF.